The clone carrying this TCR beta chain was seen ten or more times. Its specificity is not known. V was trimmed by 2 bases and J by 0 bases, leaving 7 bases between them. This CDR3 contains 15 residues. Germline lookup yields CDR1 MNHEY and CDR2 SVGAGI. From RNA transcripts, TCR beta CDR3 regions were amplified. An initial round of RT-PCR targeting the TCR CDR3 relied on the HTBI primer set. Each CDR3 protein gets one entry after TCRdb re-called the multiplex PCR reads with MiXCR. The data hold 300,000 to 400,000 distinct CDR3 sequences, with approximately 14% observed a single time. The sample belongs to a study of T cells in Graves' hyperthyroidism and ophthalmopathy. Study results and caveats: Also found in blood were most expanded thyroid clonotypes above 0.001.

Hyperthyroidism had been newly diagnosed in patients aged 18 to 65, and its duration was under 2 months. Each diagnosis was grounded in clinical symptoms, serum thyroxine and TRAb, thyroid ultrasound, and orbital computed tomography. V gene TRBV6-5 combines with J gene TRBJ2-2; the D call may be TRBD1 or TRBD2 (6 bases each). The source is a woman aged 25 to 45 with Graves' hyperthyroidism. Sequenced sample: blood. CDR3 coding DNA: TGTGCCAGCAGTTACGGGGGGCCGAACACCGGGGAGCTGTTTTTT. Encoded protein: CASSYGGPNTGELFF.